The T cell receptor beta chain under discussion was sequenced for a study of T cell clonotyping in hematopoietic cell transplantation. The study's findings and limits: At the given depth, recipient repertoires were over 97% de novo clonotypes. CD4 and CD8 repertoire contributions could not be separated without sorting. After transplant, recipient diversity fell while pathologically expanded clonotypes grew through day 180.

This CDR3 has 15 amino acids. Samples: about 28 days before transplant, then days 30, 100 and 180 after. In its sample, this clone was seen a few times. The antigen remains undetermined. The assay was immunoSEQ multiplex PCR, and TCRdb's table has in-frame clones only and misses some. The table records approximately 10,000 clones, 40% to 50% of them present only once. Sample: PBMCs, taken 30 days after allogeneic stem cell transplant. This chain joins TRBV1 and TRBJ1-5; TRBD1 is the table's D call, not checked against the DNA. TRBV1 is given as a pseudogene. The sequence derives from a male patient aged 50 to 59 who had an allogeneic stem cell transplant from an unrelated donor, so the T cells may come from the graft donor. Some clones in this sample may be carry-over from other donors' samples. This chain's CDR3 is CTSSPRQGWNQPQHF. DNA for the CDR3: TGCACCAGCAGCCCAAGACAGGGCTGGAATCAGCCCCAGCATTTT.